The 25 T cell receptor beta chains below were found in one sample sequenced in a study of long-term antiretroviral therapy in people with HIV. Sequencing relied on immunoSEQ assay v3.0, run at survey level. The protocol was immunoSEQ multiplex PCR, while the TCRdb copy is restricted to in-frame clones and leaves out a portion. The table includes tens of thousands of clones, roughly 85% detected once. Here the sequenced sample was unsorted PBMCs, taken 0.2 years after starting antiretroviral therapy. These receptors were taken from a woman aged 25 to 45 with HIV.

This chain joins TRBV6-1 and TRBJ2-5; 15 bases fit TRBD2. The CDR3 loop spans 19 amino acids. J lost 1 base, V lost 3 bases, and 9 bases had no gene match. Germline V lookup: CDR1 MNHNS, CDR2 SASEGT. CDR3 coding DNA: TGTGCCAGCAGTGACCCGCGGTGGACTAGCGGGGGGGCCCAAGAGACCCAGTACTTC. Its protein is CASSDPRWTSGGAQETQYF.

This clone came up once. This chain connects TRBV19 to TRBJ2-5; the match to TRBD1 covers 7 bases. The CDR3 contains 17 residues. The germline gives CDR1 LNHDA, CDR2 SQIVND (reference sequence). With V trimmed by 3 bases and J by 5 bases, 15 bases remained unmatched. The CDR3 loop is CASSIGVTGAGRETQYF. CDR3 DNA: TGTGCCAGTAGTATTGGGGTAACAGGGGCAGGAAGGGAGACCCAGTACTTC.

The CDR3 nucleotides are TGTGCCAGCAGCTTAAGCGTCACCGGGGAGCTGTTTTTT. It yields the protein CASSLSVTGELFF. The rearrangement links TRBV7-8 to TRBJ2-2; D not certain. CDR3 length equals 13 residues. The V end lost 2 bases, the J end lost 4 bases, and 5 bases lay between the germline ends. The germline V gene has CDR1 SGHVS and CDR2 FQNEAQ.

The chain employs TRBV6-5 and TRBJ1-1; D not certain. With 6 bases removed from V and 8 bases from J, the gap between germline ends came to 19 bases. From germline, CDR1 is MNHEY and CDR2 SVGAGI. The CDR3 totals 14 residues. The CDR3 is CASSGNRNGGEAFF. Here the CDR3 DNA reads TGTGCCAGCAGCGGAAATAGGAACGGAGGGGAAGCTTTCTTT.

The gene calls are TRBV2 and TRBJ2-6; 7 nucleotides match TRBD1. The CDR3 sequence is 15 residues long. The V and J ends lost 5 bases and 2 bases, in that order; junction bases with no gene match: 3. Germline V gives CDR1 SNHLY, CDR2 FYNNEI. CDR3 loop: CASSTGVTGANVLTF. The CDR3 bases are TGTGCCAGCAGTACAGGGGTTACTGGGGCCAACGTCCTGACTTTC.

The gene calls are TRBV19 and TRBJ2-3, with D unclear. The CDR3 extends over 13 amino acids. The V end lost 8 bases, the J end lost 1 base, and 10 bases lay between the germline ends. CDR1 is LNHDA, CDR2 SQIVND, per germline (reference sequence). CDR3 sequence reads: CASQRRRTDTQYF. The CDR3 DNA reads as TGTGCCAGTCAACGGCGCCGCACAGATACGCAGTATTTT. Together with reference TRBV19 and TRBJ2-3, the CDR3 gives the full variable domain: DGGITQSPKYLFRKEGQNVTLSCEQNLNHDAMYWYRQDPGQGLRLIYYSQIVNDFQKGDIAEGYSVSREKKESFPLTVTSAQKNPTAFYLCASQRRRTDTQYFGPGTRLTVL.

The chain uses TRBV9 and TRBJ2-4, with D tentatively TRBD1 or TRBD2 (5 bases each). Per germline, CDR1 SGDLS and CDR2 YYNGEE. The CDR3 covers 16 residues. Trimming took 0 bases from V and 8 from J, leaving 18 bases between them. CDR3 DNA: TGTGCCAGCAGCGTAGGGGCAGGGACCCCAAGGGACATTCAGTACTTC. This translates into CASSVGAGTPRDIQYF.

The genes are TRBV5-1 and TRBJ1-1; D ambiguous. Per germline, CDR1 SGHRS and CDR2 YFSETQ. This CDR3 has 13 residues. Trimming took off 1 base at V and 1 base at J, with 5 bases between the two ends. The CDR3 sequence is CASSLRENTEAFF. In nucleotides, the CDR3 is TGCGCCAGCAGCTTGAGGGAGAACACTGAAGCTTTCTTT.

The V and J genes are TRBV27 and TRBJ2-1; 9 nucleotides agree with TRBD2. J was trimmed by 9 bases and V by 0 bases; bases with no gene match: 9. The length of the CDR3 is 16 residues. Germline loops: CDR1 MNHEY, CDR2 SMNVEV (reference sequence). In DNA, the CDR3 is TGTGCCAGCAGTTTATCAGGGACTAGCATGGTGAGTGAGCAGTTCTTC. As protein: CASSLSGTSMVSEQFF.

This chain uses TRBV7-2 with TRBJ2-3; 9 nucleotides match TRBD2. The CDR3 has 17 residues. The V and J ends lost 2 bases and 4 bases, in that order; junction bases with no gene match: 10. Germline CDR1 SGHTA, CDR2 FQGNSA. This CDR3 is CASSLRFGAGGSDTQYF. The DNA of the CDR3 is TGTGCCAGCAGCTTACGTTTCGGAGCGGGAGGATCAGATACGCAGTATTTT.

The chain employs TRBV19 and TRBJ1-3; TRBD1 might be the D (6 bases). This CDR3 is 14 amino acids long. Trimming took 4 bases from V and 1 from J, leaving 8 bases between them. Germline V gene data show CDR1 as LNHDA and CDR2 as SQIVND (reference sequence). CDR3 in DNA: TGTGCCAGTAGTACCGGGACATCTGGAAACACCATATATTTT. This codes for CASSTGTSGNTIYF.

V and J are TRBV18 and TRBJ1-1; no firm D call. The CDR3 runs 15 residues. Germline CDR1 KGHSH, CDR2 LQKENI. The V and J ends lost 2 bases and 8 bases respectively, with 18 bases between them. The DNA for the CDR3 is TGTGCCAGCTCACCAATGCACTCAAGGCCGGGCGAAGCTTTCTTT. Protein sequence: CASSPMHSRPGEAFF.

The chain uses TRBV9 and TRBJ1-5; D remains unclear. V gave up 3 bases and J gave up 5 bases, with 12 bases separating them. The CDR3 loop spans 14 amino acids. Germline loops: CDR1 SGDLS, CDR2 YYNGEE. For the CDR3, the DNA is TGTGCCAGCAGCGGATCCGGGTGGGATCAGCCCCAGCATTTT. It codes for CASSGSGWDQPQHF.

The rearrangement uses TRBV18 and TRBJ1-2; 9 positions match TRBD1. Losses at the gene ends were 1 base for V and 1 base for J; bases not matched to a gene: 13. The CDR3 contains 19 residues. Germline V gene data show CDR1 as KGHSH and CDR2 as LQKENI. Here the CDR3 DNA reads TGTGCCAGCTCACCACTCGGGACCGGGACAGGGCAGCTTAACTATGGCTACACCTTC. Its translation is CASSPLGTGTGQLNYGYTF.

The V and J genes are TRBV4-1 and TRBJ1-6, with D maybe TRBD1 (5 bases). V lost 3 bases to trimming and J lost 9 bases, with 21 bases between them. Germline assignment: CDR1 MGHRA and CDR2 YSYEKL. CDR3 length: 17 residues. The CDR3: CASSQGSAGDSISPLHF. The CDR3 DNA sequence: TGCGCCAGCAGCCAGGGATCGGCGGGGGATTCCATTTCACCCCTCCACTTT.

The chain links TRBV4-2 to TRBJ2-3; TRBD2 matches at 9 bases. Germline assignment: CDR1 LGHNA and CDR2 YNFKEQ. The V and J ends lost 0 bases and 4 bases, in that order; junction bases with no gene match: 5. The CDR3 contains 16 residues. The CDR3: CASSQDLAGIADTQYF. The DNA for the CDR3 is TGTGCCAGCAGCCAAGATCTAGCGGGGATAGCAGATACGCAGTATTTT.

As DNA, the CDR3 is TGCGCCAGCAGCGGTGGGACAGGGAGAGAATCACCCCTCCACTTT. Amino acids: CASSGGTGRESPLHF. The chain couples TRBV5-1 to TRBJ1-6, with 9 bases identical to TRBD1. This CDR3 contains 15 residues. V lost 4 bases, J lost 10 bases, and 9 bases stayed unmatched. From germline, CDR1 is SGHRS and CDR2 YFSETQ.

The chain links TRBV13 to TRBJ1-1; possible D gene TRBD1, 5 bases. V dropped 5 bases and J dropped 6 bases, with 22 bases sitting between them. CDR1 and CDR2 from the germline V gene are PRHDT and FYEKMQ (reference sequence). The CDR3 runs to 16 residues. The CDR3 DNA reads TGTGCCAGCAGCCCTTACCTATCAGGGCTTCTCGCTGAAGCTTTCTTT. This encodes CASSPYLSGLLAEAFF.

The rearrangement uses TRBV10-2 and TRBJ2-3, with 13 bases identical to TRBD2. CDR1 WSHSY and CDR2 SAAADI come from the germline V gene. The trim removed 7 bases at V and 8 bases at J, leaving 6 bases unmatched. CDR3 length: 14 amino acids. As DNA, the CDR3 is TGCGCCAGCATGAAGACTAGCGGGGGGCTTACGCAGTATTTT. As protein: CASMKTSGGLTQYF.

The J gene is TRBJ1-1, the V gene TRBV7-6; D uncertain. This CDR3 contains 13 residues. The V and J ends lost 8 bases and 6 bases respectively, with 16 bases between them. Germline values: CDR1 SGHVS, CDR2 FNYEAQ. CDR3 residues: CASASSGSAEAFF. The DNA for the CDR3 is TGTGCCAGCGCTTCTTCGGGGTCAGCTGAAGCTTTCTTT.

Notes on this clone: Other DNA sequences in the same sample also yield this CDR3. This chain joins TRBV5-4 and TRBJ1-1, with D maybe TRBD1 (6 bases). Trimming took off 0 bases at V and 1 base at J, with 7 bases between the two ends. The CDR3 loop spans 14 amino acids. CDR1 and CDR2 from the germline V gene are SGHNT and YYREEE (reference sequence). The DNA for the CDR3 is TGTGCCAGCAGCTTGGAGGGGGGGAACACTGAAGCTTTCTTT. It yields the protein CASSLEGGNTEAFF.

The chain has TRBV5-5 and TRBJ1-1; D not certain. Trimming pared 8 bases from V and 1 base from J, leaving 9 bases between. CDR1 is SGHKS and CDR2 is YYEKEE in the germline V gene (reference sequence). The CDR3 totals 12 residues. This chain's CDR3 is CASSIWNTEAFF. CDR3 coding DNA: TGTGCCAGTTCAATTTGGAACACTGAAGCTTTCTTT.

The chain recombines TRBV7-2 with TRBJ1-1; D is possibly TRBD1 (5 bases). The V end was cut by 6 bases, the J end by 4 bases, with 12 bases between. Germline-derived CDR1 and CDR2 are SGHTA and FQGNSA. This CDR3 has 13 residues. The CDR3 coding sequence is TGTGCCAGCAGTAATTCAGGGAGCACTGAAGCTTTCTTT. Its protein product is CASSNSGSTEAFF.

The V gene is TRBV5-1, the J gene TRBJ2-2; D possibly corresponds to TRBD1 (5 bases). The CDR3 runs to 14 residues. With 2 bases removed from V and 7 bases from J, the gap between germline ends came to 12 bases. Germline V gene lookup returns CDR1 SGHRS and CDR2 YFSETQ. CDR3: CASSFSADSGELFF. DNA for the CDR3: TGCGCCAGCAGCTTCTCGGCTGACAGCGGGGAGCTGTTTTTT.

The gene calls are TRBV6-5 and TRBJ1-2, with 9 bases lining up with TRBD1. The V gene's germline CDR1 is MNHEY and CDR2 SVGAGI. Losses at the gene ends were 4 bases for V and 8 bases for J; bases not matched to a gene: 8. The CDR3 loop spans 14 amino acids. The CDR3 DNA follows: TGTGCCAGCAGTTCAAGGGGACAGGGTTACGGCTACACCTTC. Its translation: CASSSRGQGYGYTF.